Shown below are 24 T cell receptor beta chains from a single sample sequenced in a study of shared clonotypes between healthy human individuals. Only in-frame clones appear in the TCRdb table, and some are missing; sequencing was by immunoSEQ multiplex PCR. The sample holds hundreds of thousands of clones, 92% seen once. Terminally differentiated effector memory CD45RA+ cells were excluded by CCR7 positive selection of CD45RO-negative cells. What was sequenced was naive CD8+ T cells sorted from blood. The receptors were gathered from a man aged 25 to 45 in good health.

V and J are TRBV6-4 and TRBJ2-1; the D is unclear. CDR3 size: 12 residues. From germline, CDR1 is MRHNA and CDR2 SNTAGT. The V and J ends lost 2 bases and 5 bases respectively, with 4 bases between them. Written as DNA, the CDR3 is TGTGCCAGCAGTGACCTACACAATGAGCAGTTCTTC. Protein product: CASSDLHNEQFF.

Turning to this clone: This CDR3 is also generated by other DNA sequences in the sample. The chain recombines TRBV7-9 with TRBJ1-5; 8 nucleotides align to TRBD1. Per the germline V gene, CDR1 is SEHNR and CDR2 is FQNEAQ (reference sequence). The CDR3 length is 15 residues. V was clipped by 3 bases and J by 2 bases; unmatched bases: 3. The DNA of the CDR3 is TGTGCCAGCAGCTTCGGACAGGGAGGCAATCAGCCCCAGCATTTT. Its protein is CASSFGQGGNQPQHF. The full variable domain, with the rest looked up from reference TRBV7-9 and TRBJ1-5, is DTGVSQNPRHKITKRGQNVTFRCDPISEHNRLYWYRQTLGQGPEFLTYFQNEAQLEKSRLLSDRFSAERPKGSFSTLEIQRTEQGDSAMYLCASSFGQGGNQPQHFGDGTRLSIL.

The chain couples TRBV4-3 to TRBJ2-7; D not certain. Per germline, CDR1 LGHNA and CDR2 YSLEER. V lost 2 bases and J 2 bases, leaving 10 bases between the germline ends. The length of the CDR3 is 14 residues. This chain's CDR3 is CASSQTLGTYEQYF. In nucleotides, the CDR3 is TGCGCCAGCAGCCAAACGCTGGGCACCTACGAGCAGTACTTC.

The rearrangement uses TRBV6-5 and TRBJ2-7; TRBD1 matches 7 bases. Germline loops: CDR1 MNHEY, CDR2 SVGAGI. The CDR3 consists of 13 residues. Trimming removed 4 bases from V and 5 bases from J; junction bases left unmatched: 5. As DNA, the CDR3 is TGTGCCAGCAGTTCGACAGGGTACCACGAGCAGTACTTC. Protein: CASSSTGYHEQYF.

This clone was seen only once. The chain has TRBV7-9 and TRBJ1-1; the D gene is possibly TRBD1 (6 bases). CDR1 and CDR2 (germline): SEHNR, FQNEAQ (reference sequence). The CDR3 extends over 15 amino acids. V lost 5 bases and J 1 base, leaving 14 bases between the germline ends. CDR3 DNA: TGTGCCAGCAGCCCTCCCAGGGGCCAGAACACTGAAGCTTTCTTT. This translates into CASSPPRGQNTEAFF. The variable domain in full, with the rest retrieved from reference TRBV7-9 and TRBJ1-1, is DTGVSQNPRHKITKRGQNVTFRCDPISEHNRLYWYRQTLGQGPEFLTYFQNEAQLEKSRLLSDRFSAERPKGSFSTLEIQRTEQGDSAMYLCASSPPRGQNTEAFFGQGTRLTVV.

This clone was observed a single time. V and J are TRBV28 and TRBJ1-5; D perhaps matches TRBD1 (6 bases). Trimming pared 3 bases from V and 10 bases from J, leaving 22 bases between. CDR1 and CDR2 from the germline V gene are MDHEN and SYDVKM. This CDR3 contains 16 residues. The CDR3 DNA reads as TGTGCCAGCAGTTTCCCCACGGACAGCCGCAAATTTCCCCAGCATTTT. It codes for CASSFPTDSRKFPQHF.

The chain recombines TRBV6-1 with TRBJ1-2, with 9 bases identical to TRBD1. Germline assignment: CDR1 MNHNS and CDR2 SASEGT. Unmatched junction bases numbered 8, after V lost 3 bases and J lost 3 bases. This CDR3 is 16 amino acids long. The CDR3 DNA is TGTGCCAGCAGTGAGCCCCTAGGACAGGGGCACTATGGCTACACCTTC. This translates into CASSEPLGQGHYGYTF.

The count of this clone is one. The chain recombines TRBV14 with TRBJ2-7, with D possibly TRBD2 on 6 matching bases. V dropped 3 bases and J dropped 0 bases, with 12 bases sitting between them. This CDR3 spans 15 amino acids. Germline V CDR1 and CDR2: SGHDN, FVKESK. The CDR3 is CASSQGYGSSYEQYF. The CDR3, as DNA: TGTGCCAGCAGCCAGGGCTACGGGAGCTCCTACGAGCAGTACTTC.

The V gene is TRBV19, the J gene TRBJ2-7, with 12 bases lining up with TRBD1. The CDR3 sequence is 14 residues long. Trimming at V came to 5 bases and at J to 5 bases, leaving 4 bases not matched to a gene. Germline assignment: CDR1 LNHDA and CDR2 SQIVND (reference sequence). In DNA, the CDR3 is TGTGCCAGTAGTCAGGGACAGGGGGCGCACGAGCAGTACTTC. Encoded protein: CASSQGQGAHEQYF.

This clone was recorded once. In DNA form, the CDR3 reads TGTGCCAGTAGTCCCCGGACAAACCCGAACACCGGGGAGCTGTTTTTT. This encodes CASSPRTNPNTGELFF. The V call is TRBV19, the J call TRBJ2-2; D might be TRBD1 (5 bases). There are 16 residues in the CDR3. V lost 5 bases and J 0 bases, leaving 13 bases between the germline ends. CDR1 LNHDA and CDR2 SQIVND come from the germline V gene (reference sequence).

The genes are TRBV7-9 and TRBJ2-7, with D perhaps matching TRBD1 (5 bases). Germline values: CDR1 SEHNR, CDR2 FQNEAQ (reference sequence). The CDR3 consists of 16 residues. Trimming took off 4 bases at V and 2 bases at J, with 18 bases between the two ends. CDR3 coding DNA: TGTGCCAGCAGCTCGACGAACAGGCCCGTCCCCTACGAGCAGTACTTC. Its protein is CASSSTNRPVPYEQYF.

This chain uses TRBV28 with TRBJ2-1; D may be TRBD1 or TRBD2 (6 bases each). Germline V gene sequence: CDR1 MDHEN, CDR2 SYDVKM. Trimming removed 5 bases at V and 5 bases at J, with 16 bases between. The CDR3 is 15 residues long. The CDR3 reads CASSIRPGGHNEQFF. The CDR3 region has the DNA TGTGCCAGCAGTATCCGACCTGGGGGGCACAATGAGCAGTTCTTC.

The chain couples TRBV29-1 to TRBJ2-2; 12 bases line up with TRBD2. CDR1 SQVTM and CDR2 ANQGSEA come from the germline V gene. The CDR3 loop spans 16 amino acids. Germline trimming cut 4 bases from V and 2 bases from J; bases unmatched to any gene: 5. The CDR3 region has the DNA TGCAGCGTTGGGCTAGCGGGAGGGAAAAACACCGGGGAGCTGTTTTTT. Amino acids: CSVGLAGGKNTGELFF.

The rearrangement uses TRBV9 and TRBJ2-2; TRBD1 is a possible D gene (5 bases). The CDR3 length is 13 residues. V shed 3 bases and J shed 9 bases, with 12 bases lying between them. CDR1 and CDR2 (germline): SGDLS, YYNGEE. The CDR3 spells CASSARQGRELFF. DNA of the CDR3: TGTGCCAGCAGCGCCAGGCAGGGCCGGGAGCTGTTTTTT.

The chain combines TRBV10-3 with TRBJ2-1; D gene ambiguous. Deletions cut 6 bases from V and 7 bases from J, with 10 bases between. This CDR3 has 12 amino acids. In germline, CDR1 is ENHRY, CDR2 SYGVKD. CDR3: CAISLQQNEQFF. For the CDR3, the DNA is TGTGCCATCAGCTTACAGCAGAATGAGCAGTTCTTC.

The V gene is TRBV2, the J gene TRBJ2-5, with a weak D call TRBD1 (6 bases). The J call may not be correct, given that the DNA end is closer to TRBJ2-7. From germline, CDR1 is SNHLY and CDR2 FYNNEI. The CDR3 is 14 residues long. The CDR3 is CASRGTPSFYEQYF. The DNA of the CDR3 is TGTGCCAGCAGAGGGACACCTAGCTTCTACGAGCAGTACTTC.

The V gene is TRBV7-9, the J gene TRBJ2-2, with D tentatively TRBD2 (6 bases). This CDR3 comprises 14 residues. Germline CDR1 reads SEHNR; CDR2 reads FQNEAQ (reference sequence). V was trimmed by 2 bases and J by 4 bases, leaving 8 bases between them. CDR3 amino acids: CASSLSGATGELFF. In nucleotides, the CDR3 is TGTGCCAGCAGCTTATCGGGAGCCACCGGGGAGCTGTTTTTT.

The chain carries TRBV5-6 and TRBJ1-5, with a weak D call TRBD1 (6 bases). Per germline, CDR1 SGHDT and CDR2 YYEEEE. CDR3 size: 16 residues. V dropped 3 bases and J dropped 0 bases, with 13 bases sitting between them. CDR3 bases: TGTGCCAGCAGCTCTGGGACATCGGCTAGCAATCAGCCCCAGCATTTT. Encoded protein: CASSSGTSASNQPQHF.

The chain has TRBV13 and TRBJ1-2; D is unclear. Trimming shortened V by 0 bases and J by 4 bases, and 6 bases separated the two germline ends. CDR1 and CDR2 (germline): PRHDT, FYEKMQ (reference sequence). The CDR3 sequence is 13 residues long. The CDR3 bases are TGTGCCAGCAGCTTAGGGGCAGGCTATGGCTACACCTTC. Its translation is CASSLGAGYGYTF.

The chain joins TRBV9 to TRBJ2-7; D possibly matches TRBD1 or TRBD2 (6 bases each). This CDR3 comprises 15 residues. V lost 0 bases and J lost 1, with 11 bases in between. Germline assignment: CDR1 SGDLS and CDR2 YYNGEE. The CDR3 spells CASSVEEGGSYEQYF. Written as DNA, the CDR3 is TGTGCCAGCAGCGTAGAGGAAGGGGGGTCCTACGAGCAGTACTTC.

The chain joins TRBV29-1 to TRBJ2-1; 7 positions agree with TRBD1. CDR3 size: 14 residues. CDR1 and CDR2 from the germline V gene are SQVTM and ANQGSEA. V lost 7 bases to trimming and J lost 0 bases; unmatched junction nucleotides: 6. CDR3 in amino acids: CSGQTGSSYNEQFF. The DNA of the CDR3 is TGCAGCGGTCAGACAGGGAGCTCCTACAATGAGCAGTTCTTC.

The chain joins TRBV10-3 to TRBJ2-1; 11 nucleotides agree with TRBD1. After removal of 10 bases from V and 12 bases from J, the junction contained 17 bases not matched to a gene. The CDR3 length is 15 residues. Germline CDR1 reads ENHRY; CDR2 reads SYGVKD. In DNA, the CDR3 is TGTGCCACAGGGACAGGGGGGTATTCGACGCTGGGGCAGTTCTTC. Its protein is CATGTGGYSTLGQFF.

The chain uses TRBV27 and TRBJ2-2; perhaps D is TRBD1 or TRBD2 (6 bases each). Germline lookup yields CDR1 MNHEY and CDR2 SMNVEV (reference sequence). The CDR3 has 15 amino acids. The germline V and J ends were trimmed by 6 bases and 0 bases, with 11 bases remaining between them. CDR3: CASSSGGPNTGELFF. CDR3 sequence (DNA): TGTGCCAGCAGCTCTGGGGGGCCGAACACCGGGGAGCTGTTTTTT.

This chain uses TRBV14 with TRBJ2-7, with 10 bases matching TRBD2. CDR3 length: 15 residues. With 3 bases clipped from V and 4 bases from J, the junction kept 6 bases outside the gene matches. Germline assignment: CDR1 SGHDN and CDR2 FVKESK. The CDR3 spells CASSHPTSGMYEQYF. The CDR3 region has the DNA TGTGCCAGCAGCCACCCCACTAGCGGGATGTACGAGCAGTACTTC.